Listed below are T cell receptor beta chains from one sample, sequenced in a study of blood T cell repertoires in COVID-19. Profiled with immunoSEQ multiplex PCR; TCRdb holds only in-frame clones, not every one. The table records more than 150,000 clones, approximately 80% of them present only once. The source material was PBMCs or T cells enriched from blood (not recorded which). The receptors shown here come from a woman aged 55-69 years who had recovered from COVID-19. Each CDR3 is given with its conserved first and last residue. D genes are given only for firm matches. Some rows mark clone size as missing; the rest say once, few, many or name a class of expanded clone.

>.|TRBJ1-2|15|.|TRBV4-2
TGTGCCAGCAGCCAAGATCGACAGGCTAACTATGGCTACACCTTC
CASSQDRQANYGYTF
>.|TRBJ2-5|16|.|TRBV4-2
TGTGCCAGCAGCCAAGGCAGGTTCAATAGGCAAGAGACCCAGTACTTC
CASSQGRFNRQETQYF
>.|TRBJ1-1|16|TRBD1|TRBV9
TGTGCCAGCAGCGTAGACCTTCGGACAGGGAACACTGAAGCTTTCTTT
CASSVDLRTGNTEAFF
>.|TRBJ2-5|13|.|TRBV2
TGTGCCAGCACAGCACAGGTCCAAGAGACCCAGTACTTC
CASTAQVQETQYF
>.|TRBJ1-2|16|TRBD1|TRBV28
TGTGCCAGCAGTTTACTGGGGACAGGGGGCAACTATGGCTACACCTTC
CASSLLGTGGNYGYTF
>.|TRBJ2-2|14|TRBD1|TRBV5-1
TGCGCCAGCAGCTTGGGAGACAGGGGAAGGGAGCTGTTTTTT
CASSLGDRGRELFF
>.|TRBJ1-6|14|.|TRBV18
TGTGCCAGCTCACCAACGGACAGAGATTCACCCCTCCACTTT
CASSPTDRDSPLHF
>.|TRBJ1-2|15|.|TRBV10-2
TGCGCCAGCAGTGAGGGGGGCCAGGGCCCCTATGGCTACACCTTC
CASSEGGQGPYGYTF
>.|TRBJ2-5|14|.|TRBV19
TGTGCCAGTAGTAAGAAAGGGACTTGGGAGACCCAGTACTTC
CASSKKGTWETQYF
>.|TRBJ1-5|17|TRBD1|TRBV27
TGTGCCAGCAGTTTGCGAGGCGGGACAGCATTACATCAGCCCCAGCATTTT
CASSLRGGTALHQPQHF
>.|TRBJ2-6|14|.|TRBV2
TGTGCCAGCAGCGGGAGCTCTGGGGCCAACGTCCTGACTTTC
CASSGSSGANVLTF
>.|TRBJ1-4|13|TRBD1|TRBV5-1
TGCGCCAGCAGCTCAGGGGGTCATGAAAAACTGTTTTTT
CASSSGGHEKLFF
>.|TRBJ2-7|15|.|TRBV4-2
TGTGCCAGCAGCCTCGGACATCTATTTACCTACGAGCAGTACTTC
CASSLGHLFTYEQYF
>.|TRBJ2-5|16|.|TRBV5-8
TGTGCCAGCAGCTTGGTAGGGGCCGGTCGTTCGTCGACCCAGTACTTC
CASSLVGAGRSSTQYF
>.|TRBJ1-2|16|TRBD1|TRBV10-2
TGCGCCAGCAAGACGGACAGGGGGATCGTTAACTATGGCTACACCTTC
CASKTDRGIVNYGYTF
>once|TRBJ2-1|15|.|TRBV6-5
TGTGCCAGCAGTTACTCTGTTTCCCCTGGAGATGAGCAGTTCTTC
CASSYSVSPGDEQFF
>once|TRBJ2-1|12|.|TRBV10-3
TGTGCCATCAGTTTGACTAGTCGGGAGCAGTTCTTC
CAISLTSREQFF
>.|TRBJ1-1|13|.|TRBV19
TGTGCCAGTAGTATAAACGAGGGAACTGAAGCTTTCTTT
CASSINEGTEAFF
>.|TRBJ1-2|16|TRBD1|TRBV28
TGTGCCAGCAGTTTATTTGGGAGACAGGGGAGGGATGGCTACACCTTC
CASSLFGRQGRDGYTF
>few|TRBJ1-2|15|TRBD1|TRBV7-9
TGTGCCAGCAGCCCCGGACAGGGTCCACACTATGGCTACACCTTC
CASSPGQGPHYGYTF
>.|TRBJ2-5|12|.|TRBV2
TGTGCCAGCCGGGGGAGTCAAGAGACCCAGTACTTC
CASRGSQETQYF
>.|TRBJ1-2|14|TRBD1|TRBV11-2
TGTGCCAGCAGCCCCGGACAGGGGCCTTATGGCTACACCTTC
CASSPGQGPYGYTF
>.|TRBJ2-7|16|TRBD2|TRBV18
TGTGCCAGCTCCCCAGTCCCGGCTAGCGGGAGAAACGAGCAGTACTTC
CASSPVPASGRNEQYF
>.|TRBJ1-1|10|.|TRBV30
TGTGCCTGGGGACGTTCGGAAGCTTTCTTT
CAWGRSEAFF
>.|TRBJ2-4|15|.|TRBV4-1
TGCGCCAGCAGCCAGCGATCTACAGGGGAGGACATTCAGTACTTC
CASSQRSTGEDIQYF
>.|TRBJ2-4|16|.|TRBV15
TGTGCCACCAGCTTGAGGACAGCACTAGCCAAAAACATTCAGTACTTC
CATSLRTALAKNIQYF
>many|TRBJ1-2|13|TRBD1|TRBV10-3
TGTGCCGTCCAAGAACAGGGGCACTATGGCTACACCTTC
CAVQEQGHYGYTF
>.|TRBJ2-1|14|TRBD1|TRBV27
TGTGCCAGCAGGGCCGGGACAGGATCTTCCGAGCAGTTCTTC
CASRAGTGSSEQFF
>.|TRBJ2-5|11|.|TRBV7-2
TGTGCCAGCAGCTTACAATGGACCCAGTACTTC
CASSLQWTQYF
>.|TRBJ1-1|12|.|TRBV18
TGTGCCAGCTCACCGGCGAACACTGAAGCTTTCTTT
CASSPANTEAFF
>once|TRBJ2-5|16|TRBD2|TRBV24-1
TGTGCCACCAGTGATCCCGTTGCGGGAGGGGAGGAGACCCAGTACTTC
CATSDPVAGGEETQYF
>.|TRBJ1-4|14|TRBD1|TRBV3-1/TRBV3-2
TGTGCCAGCAGCCCCGGGACAGAGATTGAAAAACTGTTTTTT
CASSPGTEIEKLFF
>.|TRBJ1-1|13|.|TRBV5-8
TGTGCCAGCAGGCCTGGGCGGGGCACTGAAGCTTTCTTT
CASRPGRGTEAFF
>.|TRBJ2-1|15|.|TRBV4-1
TGCGCCAGCAGCCAGGGGGCGGGCTCCTACAATGAGCAGTTCTTC
CASSQGAGSYNEQFF
>.|TRBJ1-2|13|.|TRBV30
TGTGCCTGGAGTGTACCGAGGGTTTATGGCTACACCTTC
CAWSVPRVYGYTF
>.|TRBJ1-1|10|.|TRBV29-1
TGCAGCGTGAGTCGGGGTGAAGCTTTCTTT
CSVSRGEAFF
>.|TRBJ1-5|15|TRBD1|TRBV5-8
TGTGCCAGCAGCTTTTCCCAGGGGGCTATTCAGCCCCAGCATTTT
CASSFSQGAIQPQHF
>.|TRBJ2-2|16|.|TRBV5-1
TGCGCCAGCAGCTTAGACACTCAGGATACCACCGGGGAGCTGTTTTTT
CASSLDTQDTTGELFF
>.|TRBJ1-1|11|.|TRBV29-1
TGCAGCGCGGCCCTAAACACTGAAGCTTTCTTT
CSAALNTEAFF
>.|TRBJ2-7|14|TRBD2|TRBV2
TGTGCCAGCAGTGCCGGACTAGTACTCTACGAGCAGTACTTC
CASSAGLVLYEQYF
>few|TRBJ1-3|14|.|TRBV2
TGTGCCAGCAGTGAAGCAGTGGGGGCGGACACCATATATTTT
CASSEAVGADTIYF
>.|TRBJ1-2|16|TRBD1|TRBV28
TGTGCCAGCAGTTTACGGACAGGGGGTAAAAGAACAGCCTACACCTTC
CASSLRTGGKRTAYTF
>.|TRBJ1-4|14|.|TRBV11-2
TGTGCCAGCAGCTTGAGGTCGGCTAATGAAAAACTGTTTTTT
CASSLRSANEKLFF
>.|TRBJ2-7|15|.|TRBV13
TGTGCCAGCAGCCCTACCGGAGGGGGCCCCTACGAGCAGTACTTC
CASSPTGGGPYEQYF
>.|TRBJ1-2|14|.|TRBV5-1
TGCGCCAGCAGCTCTGCTCAAGCCGCAGGTGGCTACACCTTC
CASSSAQAAGGYTF
>.|TRBJ2-5|17|.|TRBV24-1
TGTGCCACCAGTGATTTACCCACCAGGCGCAGCCAAGAGACCCAGTACTTC
CATSDLPTRRSQETQYF
>.|TRBJ2-2|17|.|TRBV7-8
TGTGCCAGCAGCTTAGTCGGTGGAGGGAAGAACACCGGGGAGCTGTTTTTT
CASSLVGGGKNTGELFF
>.|TRBJ2-7|12|.|TRBV28
TGTGCCAGCAGCCTGCGTCCCTACGAGCAGTACTTC
CASSLRPYEQYF
>.|TRBJ1-1|11|TRBD1|TRBV20-1
TGCAGTGCTTGGACAGGGCTTGAAGCTTTCTTT
CSAWTGLEAFF
>.|TRBJ1-4|17|TRBD1|TRBV5-1
TGCGCCAGCAGCTTGACGGGACAGACAGCAACTAATGAAAAACTGTTTTTT
CASSLTGQTATNEKLFF
>.|TRBJ1-1|14|.|TRBV4-1
TGCGCCAGCAGTGGCGGCCGAATGAACACTGAAGCTTTCTTT
CASSGGRMNTEAFF